Below, 13 T cell receptor beta chains from the same sample are listed, as sequenced in a study of graft-versus-host responses after intestinal transplantation. Measured with immunoSEQ multiplex PCR; TCRdb has only the in-frame clones, and not every one. The sample has around 90,000 clones, approximately 95% seen once. These TCRs' antigens remain unknown. The material was unstimulated CD8+ T cells sorted from spleen or lymph node cells, obtained before transplant. The receptors originated from a human donor who was the organ donor for an intestinal transplant.

V is TRBV29-1 and J is TRBJ2-1; 9 bases align to TRBD1. CDR1 and CDR2 (germline): SQVTM, ANQGSEA. V shed 6 bases and J 2 bases; nucleotides not matched to a gene: 2. CDR3 size: 13 residues. The CDR3 loop is CSVGQGTYNEQFF. The CDR3 coding sequence is TGCAGCGTGGGACAGGGAACCTACAATGAGCAGTTCTTC.

The V gene is TRBV5-6, the J gene TRBJ2-5; 7 nucleotides agree with TRBD2. The junction had 7 bases not matched to a gene; V was cut back by 4 bases and J by 7 bases. Germline V gene lookup returns CDR1 SGHDT and CDR2 YYEEEE. CDR3 size: 13 residues. CDR3 in amino acids: CASSLGGEGTQYF. The CDR3 bases are TGTGCCAGCAGCCTGGGGGGGGAGGGGACCCAGTACTTC.

V is TRBV4-1 and J is TRBJ2-7, with 16 nucleotides matching TRBD2. With 1 base clipped from V and 5 bases from J, the junction kept 8 bases outside the gene matches. In germline, CDR1 is MGHRA, CDR2 YSYEKL. CDR3 length: 18 residues. The CDR3 protein is CASSQGRGLAGGPHEQYF. For the CDR3, the DNA is TGCGCCAGCAGCCAAGGACGGGGACTAGCGGGAGGGCCGCACGAGCAGTACTTC.

The chain joins TRBV9 to TRBJ2-5; TRBD2 might be the D (6 bases). The CDR3 length is 19 residues. Germline CDR1 SGDLS, CDR2 YYNGEE. The V end lost 2 bases, the J end lost 4 bases, and 27 bases lay between the germline ends. The CDR3 protein is CASSVHKNVGTPQGETQYF. The CDR3 nucleotides are TGTGCCAGCAGCGTCCATAAAAACGTAGGGACTCCCCAGGGAGAGACCCAGTACTTC.

The chain is built from TRBV10-3 and TRBJ1-6; 7 bases map to TRBD1. This CDR3 is 17 amino acids long. Unmatched junction bases numbered 14, after V lost 2 bases and J lost 10 bases. Germline V gives CDR1 ENHRY, CDR2 SYGVKD. CDR3 region: CAISETLYRGVRSPLHF. The DNA for the CDR3 is TGTGCCATCAGTGAGACCCTATACAGGGGCGTAAGATCACCCCTCCACTTT.

The J gene is TRBJ1-5, the V gene TRBV4-1, with D hard to call. Germline lookup yields CDR1 MGHRA and CDR2 YSYEKL. The CDR3 has 15 amino acids. Trimming took 4 bases from V and 1 from J, leaving 11 bases between them. The CDR3 here is CASSRIGGSNQPQHF. CDR3 DNA sequence: TGCGCCAGCAGCCGGATAGGCGGGAGCAATCAGCCCCAGCATTTT.

The V call is TRBV28, the J call TRBJ2-1; 9 nucleotides line up with TRBD2. Germline CDR1 reads MDHEN; CDR2 reads SYDVKM. Trimming took 6 bases from V and 5 from J; bases not matched to a gene: 8. The CDR3 extends over 15 amino acids. CDR3 nucleotide sequence: TGTGCCAGCAGATCAAGGACTAGCGCCAACAATGAGCAGTTCTTC. This translates into CASRSRTSANNEQFF.

This rearrangement joins TRBV19 to TRBJ1-3; D might be TRBD1 (5 bases). V was trimmed by 11 bases and J by 2 bases, leaving 13 bases between them. This CDR3 is built from 13 residues. From germline, CDR1 is LNHDA and CDR2 SQIVND (reference sequence). The CDR3 DNA is TGTGCCGGTACCTCAGGGACTGGAAACACCATATATTTT. Translating gives CAGTSGTGNTIYF.

The gene calls are TRBV5-4 and TRBJ1-5; D may be TRBD1 (6 bases). Germline CDR1 is SGHNT and CDR2 is YYREEE (reference sequence). This CDR3 contains 14 residues. V lost 5 bases and J lost 6, with 15 bases in between. The CDR3 nucleotides are TGTGCCAGCAGTCAGGGGTGGAACGGTCAGCCCCAGCATTTT. This translates into CASSQGWNGQPQHF.

Only a few counts were recorded for this clone. The rearrangement joins TRBV30 to TRBJ2-7, with D perhaps matching TRBD1 (5 bases). CDR3 length: 17 residues. Between the trimmed V and J ends, which lost 1 base and 3 bases, there was a span of 22 bases. Germline CDR1 and CDR2: GTSNPN and SVGIG (reference sequence). CDR3 sequence reads: CAWSGWEQASWGYEQYF. CDR3 nucleotide sequence: TGTGCCTGGAGTGGGTGGGAACAGGCCAGTTGGGGCTACGAGCAGTACTTC. The full variable domain, in which reference TRBV30 and TRBJ2-7 provide the parts outside the CDR3, is SQTIHQWPATLVQPVGSPLSLECTVEGTSNPNLYWYRQAAGRGLQLLFYSVGIGQISSEVPQNLSASRPQDRQFILSSKKLLLSDSGFYLCAWSGWEQASWGYEQYFGPGTRLTVT.

This chain links TRBV7-9 with TRBJ2-7; TRBD2 agrees at 11 bases. With V trimmed by 3 bases and J by 5 bases, 3 bases remained unmatched. In germline, CDR1 is SEHNR, CDR2 FQNEAQ (reference sequence). This CDR3 region has 14 residues. DNA of the CDR3: TGTGCCAGCAGCTTTAGCGGGGGGGAGGACGAGCAGTACTTC. Its protein is CASSFSGGEDEQYF.

The V gene is TRBV13, the J gene TRBJ2-3, with 9 bases that match TRBD1. The ends lost 4 bases at V and 6 bases at J; junction bases unmatched: 8. Germline CDR1 and CDR2: PRHDT and FYEKMQ (reference sequence). The CDR3 spans 15 residues. DNA for the CDR3: TGTGCCAGCAGCTGGGGACAGGGAGCACACGATACGCAGTATTTT. This sequence encodes CASSWGQGAHDTQYF.

The gene calls are TRBV5-1 and TRBJ2-1; 14 nucleotides align to TRBD2. Germline V gene sequence: CDR1 SGHRS, CDR2 YFSETQ. The J segment lost 5 bases and the V segment lost 4 bases, leaving 11 bases of the junction unmatched. There are 18 residues in the CDR3. The CDR3 here is CASSPGTSGGIPHNEQFF. The DNA of the CDR3 is TGCGCCAGCAGCCCAGGGACTAGCGGGGGTATACCGCACAATGAGCAGTTCTTC.